This T cell receptor beta chain came from a study of T cells in Graves' hyperthyroidism and ophthalmopathy (dated by TCRdb to the late 2010s). Turning to the overall study: Peripheral blood samples were taken at the time of initial diagnosis, prior to any treatment. TCR V-J signatures able to tell the groups apart were searched for in a discovery cohort of about a hundred patients, of whom more than 40 had Graves' ophthalmopathy and 55 to 60 had stable Graves' hyperthyroidism. Prospective prediction of ophthalmopathy was tested in an independent validation cohort of about 19 hyperthyroidism patients and 17 patients who later progressed to ophthalmopathy. The approximately 97 discovery patients were randomly divided into training and test sets at a 7:3 ratio. In more than five Graves' hyperthyroidism patients, the study also compared T-cell repertoires from thyroid tissue with T-cell repertoires from blood. Following sampling, methimazole starting at 30 mg daily was given to hyperthyroidism patients, and high-dose intravenous methylprednisolone was given to ophthalmopathy patients. The paper describes TCR Vbeta CDR3 sequencing of 120 to 150 peripheral blood samples, made up of 43 ophthalmopathy patients, approximately 76 hyperthyroidism patients and 17 progressor patients. What the work shows at the level of the full study, not this receptor alone: Sample size was not statistically predetermined, and blinding of investigators to group allocation was not performed. In cross-validation, a model built on a 13 V-J signature told ophthalmopathy apart from stable hyperthyroidism with just under 90% sensitivity and approximately 81% specificity, and in testing the same model reached 80%/75%. Blood samples also contained most of the expanded thyroid clonotypes (frequency above 0.001), which suggests that blood repertoires may reflect thyroid immune responses. In validation, the model predicted progression to ophthalmopathy with 65% to 71% sensitivity and approximately 78% specificity, a median of about 6.7 months before onset.

Amplification of TCR beta CDR3 regions was carried out from RNA transcripts. A first-round RT-PCR of the TCR CDR3 used the HTBI primer set with the Qiagen OneStep RT-PCR kit. Libraries were constructed in a second round of multiplex PCR, after which size selection and purification were performed. Paired-end sequencing of the libraries was performed with 100 bp reads on an Illumina HiSeq2000. The paper's processing steps were these. SOAPnuke was used to process the raw data, throwing out any read that contained adapters or uncalled bases, had a mean Phred below 15, or lacked an exact constant-primer or identifier match. COPE v1.2.5 was used to merge the high-quality paired reads, and each unique nucleotide sequence was defined as a clonotype. MiTCR v1.1 was used to align clonotypes to the IMGT TRBV, TRBD and TRBJ reference segments. Only V-J combinations with frequency above 0.0001, covering about 99% of repertoires, were analysed. A TCS score was defined as the ratio of F50 (clonal expansion) to E x V (chaos), with BLOSUM62-based TCRdist applied between CDR3 peptides within each V-J. Welch's t-statistics and random forest reduced around 520 V-J features to 10 to 15, which were used in a naive Bayes classifier (R e1071). In-frame beta chains were kept once TCRdb had trimmed the public reads at Q25 with fastp and called clones with MiXCR. Each record represents a unique CDR3 protein, reported with the most common genes and DNA among its rows. TCRdb, not the authors, supplied the V and J calls. Within this sample are around 700,000 distinct CDR3 sequences, with 18% of them counted one time only. The ten largest clones add up to 16% of the sample.

The hyperthyroidism patients were between 18 and 65 years old and newly diagnosed, with a disease duration of less than 2 months. Exclusion was applied to patients with uncontrolled infections, other autoimmune diseases, pregnancy or lactation. Diagnoses relied on clinical symptoms, serum thyroxine and TRAb, thyroid ultrasound and orbital computed tomography. Blood from progressor patients was collected at the time of first diagnosis with hyperthyroidism, before any ophthalmopathy symptoms had appeared. Ficoll-Paque density gradient centrifugation was used to isolate PBMCs from 9.5 to 10 ml of fresh peripheral blood. Progressor patients were defined as those initially diagnosed with Graves' hyperthyroidism in whom ophthalmopathy developed during follow-up. Total RNA was extracted using Trizol reagent, and RNA quality was assessed on an Agilent 2100 Bioanalyzer. This clonotype was counted many times. Its antigen target is currently unknown. No qualities accompany the bases; no much larger clone lies one base away.

Per the germline V gene, SGHDT is the CDR1 and YYEEEE is the CDR2. The germline V and J ends show losses of 6 bases and 4 bases respectively, and no gene match explains 17 bases of the junction. Taken from cysteine to phenylalanine, the CDR3 has 17 residues. The retained sequence is limited to the CDR3, 51 bases, with the frame set at the first base. Input material: blood. The clonotype comes from a woman aged 50 to 65 with Graves' hyperthyroidism that later progressed to Graves' ophthalmopathy. The sequence links TRBV5-6 to TRBJ2-3, with TRBD1 matching 7 junction bases. The CDR3 region has the sequence CASKATGLSRRADTQYF. At the DNA level, the sequence is TGTGCCAGCAAGGCGACAGGGCTTAGTCGGAGAGCAGATACGCAGTATTTT.